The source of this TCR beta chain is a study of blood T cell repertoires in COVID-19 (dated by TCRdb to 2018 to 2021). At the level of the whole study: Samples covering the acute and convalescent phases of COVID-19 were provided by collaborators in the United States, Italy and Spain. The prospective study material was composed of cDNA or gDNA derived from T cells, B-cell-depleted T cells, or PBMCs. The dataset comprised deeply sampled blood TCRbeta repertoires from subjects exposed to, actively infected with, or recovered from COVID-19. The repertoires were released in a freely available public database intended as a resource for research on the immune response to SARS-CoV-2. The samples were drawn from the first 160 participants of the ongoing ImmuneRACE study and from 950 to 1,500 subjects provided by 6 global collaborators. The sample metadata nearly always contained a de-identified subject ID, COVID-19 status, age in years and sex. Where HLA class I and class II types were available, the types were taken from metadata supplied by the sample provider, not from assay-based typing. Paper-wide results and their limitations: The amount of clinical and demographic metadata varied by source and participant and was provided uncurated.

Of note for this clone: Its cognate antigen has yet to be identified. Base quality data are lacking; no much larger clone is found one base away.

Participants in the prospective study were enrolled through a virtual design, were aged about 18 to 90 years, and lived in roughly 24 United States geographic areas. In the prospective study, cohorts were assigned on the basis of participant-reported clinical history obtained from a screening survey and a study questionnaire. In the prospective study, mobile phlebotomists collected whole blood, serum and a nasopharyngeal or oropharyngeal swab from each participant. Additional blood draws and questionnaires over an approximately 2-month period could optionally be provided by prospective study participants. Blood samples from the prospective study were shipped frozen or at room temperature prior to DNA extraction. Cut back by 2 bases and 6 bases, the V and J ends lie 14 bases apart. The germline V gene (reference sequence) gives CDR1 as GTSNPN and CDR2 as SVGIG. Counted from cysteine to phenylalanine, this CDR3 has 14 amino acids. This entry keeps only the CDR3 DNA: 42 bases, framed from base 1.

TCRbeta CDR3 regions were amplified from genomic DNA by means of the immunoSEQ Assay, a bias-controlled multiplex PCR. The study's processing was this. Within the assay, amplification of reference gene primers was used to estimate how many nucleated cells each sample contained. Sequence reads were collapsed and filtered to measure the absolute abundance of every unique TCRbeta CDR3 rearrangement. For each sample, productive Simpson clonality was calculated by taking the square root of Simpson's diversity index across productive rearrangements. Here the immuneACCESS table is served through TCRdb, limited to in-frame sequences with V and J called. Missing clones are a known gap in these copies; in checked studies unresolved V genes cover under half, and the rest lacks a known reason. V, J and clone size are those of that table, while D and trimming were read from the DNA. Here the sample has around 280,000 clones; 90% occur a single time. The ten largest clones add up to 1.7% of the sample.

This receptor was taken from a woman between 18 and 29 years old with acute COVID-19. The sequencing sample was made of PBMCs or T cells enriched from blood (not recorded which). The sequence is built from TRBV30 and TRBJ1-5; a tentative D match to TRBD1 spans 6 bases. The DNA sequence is TGTGCCTGGAGTCACAGGGCAACCAGTCAGCCCCAGCATTTT. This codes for CAWSHRATSQPQHF.